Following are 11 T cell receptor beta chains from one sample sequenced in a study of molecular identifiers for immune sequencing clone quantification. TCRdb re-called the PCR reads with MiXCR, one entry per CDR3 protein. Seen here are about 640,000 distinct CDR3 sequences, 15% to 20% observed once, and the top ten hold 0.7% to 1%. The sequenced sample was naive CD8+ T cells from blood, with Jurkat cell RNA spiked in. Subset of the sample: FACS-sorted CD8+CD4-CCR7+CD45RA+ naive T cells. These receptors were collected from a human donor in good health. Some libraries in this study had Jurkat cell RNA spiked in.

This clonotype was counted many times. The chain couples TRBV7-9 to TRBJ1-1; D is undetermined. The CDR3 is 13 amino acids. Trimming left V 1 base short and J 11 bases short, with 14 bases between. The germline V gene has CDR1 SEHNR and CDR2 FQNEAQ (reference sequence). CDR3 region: CASSLESGHNAFF. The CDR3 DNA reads TGTGCCAGCAGCTTAGAGTCCGGGCATAACGCTTTCTTT.

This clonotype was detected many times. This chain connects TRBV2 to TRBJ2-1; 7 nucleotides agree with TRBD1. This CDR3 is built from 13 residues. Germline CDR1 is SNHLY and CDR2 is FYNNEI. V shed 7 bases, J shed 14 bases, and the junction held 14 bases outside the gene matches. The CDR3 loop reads CASTETGSRSEFF. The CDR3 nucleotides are TGTGCCAGCACCGAGACAGGGTCAAGATCCGAGTTCTTC.

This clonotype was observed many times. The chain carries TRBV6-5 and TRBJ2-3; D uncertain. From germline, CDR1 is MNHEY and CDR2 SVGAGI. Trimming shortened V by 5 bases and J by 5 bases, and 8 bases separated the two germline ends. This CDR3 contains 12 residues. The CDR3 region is CASSTRIDTQYF. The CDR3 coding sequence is TGTGCCAGCAGTACGAGGATAGATACGCAGTATTTT.

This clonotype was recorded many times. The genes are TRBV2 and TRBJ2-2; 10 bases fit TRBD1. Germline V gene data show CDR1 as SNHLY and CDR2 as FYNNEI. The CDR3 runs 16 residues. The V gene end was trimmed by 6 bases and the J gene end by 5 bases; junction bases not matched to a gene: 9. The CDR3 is CASRPGQGELTGELFF. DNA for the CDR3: TGTGCCAGCAGACCCGGACAGGGGGAGTTGACCGGGGAGCTGTTTTTT.

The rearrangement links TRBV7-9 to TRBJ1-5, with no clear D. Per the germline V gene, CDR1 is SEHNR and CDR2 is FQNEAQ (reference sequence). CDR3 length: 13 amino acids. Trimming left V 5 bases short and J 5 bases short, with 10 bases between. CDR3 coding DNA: TGTGCCAGCAGCCCTGGCCTATATCAGCCCCAGCATTTT. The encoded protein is CASSPGLYQPQHF.

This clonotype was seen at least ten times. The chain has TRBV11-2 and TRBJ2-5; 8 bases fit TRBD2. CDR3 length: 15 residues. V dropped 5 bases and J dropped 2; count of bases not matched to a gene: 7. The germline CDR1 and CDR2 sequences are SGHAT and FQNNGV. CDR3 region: CASSPYPGGQETQYF. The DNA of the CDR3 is TGTGCCAGCAGCCCATACCCGGGGGGGCAAGAGACCCAGTACTTC.

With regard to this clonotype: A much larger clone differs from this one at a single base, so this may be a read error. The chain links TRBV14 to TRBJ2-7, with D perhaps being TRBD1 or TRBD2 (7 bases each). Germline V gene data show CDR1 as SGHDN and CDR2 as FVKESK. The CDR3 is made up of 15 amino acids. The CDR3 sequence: CASRQRDSAYYEQYF. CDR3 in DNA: TGTGCCAGCCGCCAGCGGGACAGCGCCTATTACGAGCAGTACTTC. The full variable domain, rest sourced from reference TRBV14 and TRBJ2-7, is EAGVTQFPSHSVIEKGQTVTLRCDPISGHDNLYWYRRVMGKEIKFLLHFVKESKQDESGMPNNRFLAERTGGTYSTLKVQPAELEDSGVYFCASRQRDSAYYEQYFGPGTRLTVT.

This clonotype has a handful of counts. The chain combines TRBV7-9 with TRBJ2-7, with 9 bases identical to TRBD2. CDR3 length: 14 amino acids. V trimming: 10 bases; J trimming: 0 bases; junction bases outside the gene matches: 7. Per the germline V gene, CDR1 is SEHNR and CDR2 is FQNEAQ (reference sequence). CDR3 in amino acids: CAITPAGGSYEQYF. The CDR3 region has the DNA TGTGCCATTACACCAGCGGGGGGCTCCTACGAGCAGTACTTC. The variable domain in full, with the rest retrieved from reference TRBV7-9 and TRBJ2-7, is DTGVSQNPRHKITKRGQNVTFRCDPISEHNRLYWYRQTLGQGPEFLTYFQNEAQLEKSRLLSDRFSAERPKGSFSTLEIQRTEQGDSAMYLCAITPAGGSYEQYFGPGTRLTVT.

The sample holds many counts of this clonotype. The CDR3 nucleotides are TGTGCCAGCAGCTTATTCTCCGCGGGAGACTATGGCTACACCTTC. Translating it yields CASSLFSAGDYGYTF. V gene TRBV7-6 combines with J gene TRBJ1-2; D unresolved. CDR1 SGHVS and CDR2 FNYEAQ come from the germline V gene. Trimming pared 2 bases from V and 3 bases from J, leaving 13 bases between. The CDR3 loop spans 15 amino acids.

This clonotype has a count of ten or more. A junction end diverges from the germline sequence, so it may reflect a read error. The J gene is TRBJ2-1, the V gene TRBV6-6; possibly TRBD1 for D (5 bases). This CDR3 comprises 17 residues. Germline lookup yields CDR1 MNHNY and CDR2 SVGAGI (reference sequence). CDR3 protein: CASSYSVGQDNYNEQFF. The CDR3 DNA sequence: TGTGCCAGCAGTTACTCTGTTGGACAAGATAACTACAATGAGCAGTTTTTC.

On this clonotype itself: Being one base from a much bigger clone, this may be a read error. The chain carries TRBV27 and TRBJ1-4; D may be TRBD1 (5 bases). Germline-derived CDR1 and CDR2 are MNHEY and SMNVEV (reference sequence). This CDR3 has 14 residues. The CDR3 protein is CASSFRGVNENLFF. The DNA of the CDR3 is TGTGCCAGCAGTTTTCGAGGGGTTAATGAAAACCTGTTTTTT.